Described below is a single T cell receptor beta chain sequence and its context. As yet, its antigen is unknown. The sample originates from a study of long-term antiretroviral therapy in people with HIV. Each donor had at least one pre-ART and at least two post-ART PBMC samples. The CDR3 is 13 residues long. V lost 2 bases, J lost 8 bases, and 10 bases lay in between. CDR1 is LNHDA and CDR2 is SQIVND in the germline V gene (reference sequence). Survey-level immunoSEQ v3.0 assays were run. Sequencing targeted roughly 40,000-50,000 T-cell genomes per sample. Assay: immunoSEQ multiplex PCR; the TCRdb copy retains only in-frame clones and omits some. Among 25,000 to 35,000 clones, 94% were seen once, and the ten largest hold 2.5% to 3.5%. Points from the study as a whole: Neither ART adherence, viral resistance nor therapy changes were documented.

V is TRBV19 and J is TRBJ2-1; no firm D call. This receptor was identified in a man aged 50-59 years with HIV. Sequenced material: unsorted PBMCs, taken more than 7.3 years after starting antiretroviral therapy. In DNA, the CDR3 is TGTGCCAGTAGTATATTTTTCTCGGATGAGCAGTTCTTC. It specifies CASSIFFSDEQFF.